Following are 15 T cell receptor beta chains from one sample sequenced in a study of early T cells in non-severe SARS-CoV-2 infection. TCRdb re-called the 5' RACE reads with MiXCR, one entry per CDR3 protein. The sample includes about 60,000 distinct CDR3 sequences, roughly 18% of them seen just once. Sample: whole blood, taken at baseline. These receptors were obtained from an adult who was a healthcare worker with PCR-confirmed SARS-CoV-2 infection or an uninfected control (not recorded which).

This clonotype was counted only a few times. This chain joins TRBV6-5 and TRBJ1-6, with D possibly being TRBD1 (5 bases). Trimming stripped 8 bases from V and 2 bases from J, with 13 bases between. This CDR3 spans 15 amino acids. Looked up from germline, CDR1 is MNHEY and CDR2 is SVGAGI. The CDR3, as DNA: TGTGCCAGCCGATTTGAGGGACCCTATAATTCACCCCTCCACTTT. It encodes CASRFEGPYNSPLHF.

The genes are TRBV6-6 and TRBJ1-1; 10 nucleotides match TRBD1. V shed 6 bases and J 4 bases; nucleotides not matched to a gene: 8. The CDR3 has 15 residues. Germline CDR1 is MNHNY and CDR2 is SVGAGI (reference sequence). CDR3 protein: CASSLAGQGGTEAFF. In nucleotides, the CDR3 is TGTGCCAGCAGCCTCGCAGGACAGGGGGGCACTGAAGCTTTCTTT.

This chain joins TRBV20-1 and TRBJ2-7; TRBD2 matches 9 bases. The CDR3 covers 14 residues. Trimming removed 2 bases from V and 1 base from J; junction bases left unmatched: 3. CDR1 is DFQATT and CDR2 is SNEGSKA in the germline V gene (reference sequence). CDR3 nucleotides: TGCAGTGCTAGATTGGGACTAGCTTCCTACGAGCAGTACTTC. This translates into CSARLGLASYEQYF.

Note on this clonotype: Relative to the germline gene, one junction end is altered; a read error may explain this. The V and J genes are TRBV5-1 and TRBJ2-2, with 10 bases matching TRBD1. The CDR3 consists of 15 residues. CDR1 and CDR2 from the germline V gene are SGHRS and YFSETQ. The CDR3 DNA reads TGCGCCAGCAGCGTGGGACAGGGGAACACGGGGGAGCTGTTTTTT. Translation: CASSVGQGNTGELFF.

V and J are TRBV14 and TRBJ2-7; 9 bases line up with TRBD1. From germline, CDR1 is SGHDN and CDR2 FVKESK. CDR3 length equals 15 residues. The V segment lost 4 bases and the J segment 5 bases; nucleotides outside the gene matches: 9. This CDR3 reads CASSPLGDRGNEQYF. The CDR3 nucleotides are TGTGCCAGCAGCCCACTCGGAGACAGGGGGAACGAGCAGTACTTC.

The rearrangement uses TRBV15 and TRBJ2-1; D remains ambiguous. CDR3 length equals 13 residues. Trimming cost V 1 base and J 5 bases, with 6 bases left between them. Germline CDR1 is LNHNV and CDR2 is YYDKDF (reference sequence). The CDR3 nucleotides are TGTGCCACCAGCAGAGTATCGAACAATGAGCAGTTCTTC. As protein: CATSRVSNNEQFF.

The genes are TRBV7-2 and TRBJ2-3; 13 positions agree with TRBD2. The germline V gene has CDR1 SGHTA and CDR2 FQGNSA. This CDR3 spans 18 amino acids. V was pared by 4 bases and J by 2 bases, with 9 bases of the junction left unmatched. CDR3 DNA sequence: TGTGCCAGCAGCTACCGGACTAGCGGGAGACGCGACACAGATACGCAGTATTTT. As protein: CASSYRTSGRRDTDTQYF.

This clonotype occurred a few times. This CDR3 is CASSLVGGSQPQHF. Here the CDR3 DNA reads TGCGCCAGCAGCTTGGTAGGGGGCAGTCAGCCCCAGCATTTT. This chain joins TRBV5-1 and TRBJ1-5; TRBD1 agrees at 7 bases. V lost 0 bases and J lost 6; bases outside the gene matches: 3. CDR3 length: 14 amino acids. CDR1 is SGHRS and CDR2 is YFSETQ in the germline V gene.

The chain joins TRBV7-8 to TRBJ2-7, with D possibly TRBD1 on 5 matching bases. With 5 bases removed from V and 1 base from J, the gap between germline ends came to 12 bases. The germline V gene has CDR1 SGHVS and CDR2 FQNEAQ. CDR3 size: 14 residues. The CDR3 DNA reads TGTGCCAGCAGCACTCACAGGCGATCCTACGAGCAGTACTTC. Translated, it gives CASSTHRRSYEQYF.

The V call is TRBV19, the J call TRBJ2-7, with a possible D match to TRBD1 (6 bases). V was shortened by 3 bases and J by 3 bases, with 15 bases between the two germline ends. CDR3 length equals 15 residues. CDR1 LNHDA and CDR2 SQIVND come from the germline V gene (reference sequence). The CDR3 DNA reads TGTGCCAGTAGTATCACGGGGACAATCCTCTACGAGCAGTACTTC. It yields the protein CASSITGTILYEQYF.

This clonotype was detected only once. This sequence joins TRBV14 and TRBJ1-1; D ambiguous. With 0 bases removed from V and 1 base from J, the gap between germline ends came to 6 bases. Germline assignment: CDR1 SGHDN and CDR2 FVKESK. The length of the CDR3 is 14 residues. Here the CDR3 reads CASSQDQRNTEAFF. The CDR3 DNA reads TGTGCCAGCAGCCAAGATCAGCGGAACACTGAAGCTTTCTTT.

The chain has TRBV29-1 and TRBJ2-4; D not certain. V was clipped by 4 bases and J by 6 bases, with 16 bases between them. The CDR3 totals 14 residues. Germline V lookup: CDR1 SQVTM, CDR2 ANQGSEA. The CDR3 nucleotides are TGCAGCGTTGTATCGGCGCTTGGTGGAAACATTCAGTACTTC. Translating gives CSVVSALGGNIQYF.

This clonotype was found a few times. The V call is TRBV5-1, the J call TRBJ1-6; TRBD1 matches at 9 bases. CDR1 is SGHRS, CDR2 YFSETQ, per germline. After removal of 3 bases from V and 5 bases from J, the junction contained 3 bases not matched to a gene. This CDR3 is 15 amino acids long. The CDR3 protein is CASSSRTGDNSPLHF. CDR3 nucleotides: TGCGCCAGCAGCTCCCGGACAGGGGATAATTCACCCCTCCACTTT. Full variable domain (remainder filled in from reference TRBV5-1 and TRBJ1-6): KAGVTQTPRYLIKTRGQQVTLSCSPISGHRSVSWYQQTPGQGLQFLFEYFSETQRNKGNFPGRFSGRQFSNSRSEMNVSTLELGDSALYLCASSSRTGDNSPLHFGNGTRLTVT.

The chain uses TRBV7-2 and TRBJ1-2, with a weak D call TRBD1 (6 bases). Deletions cut 2 bases from V and 5 bases from J, with 9 bases between. Germline values: CDR1 SGHTA, CDR2 FQGNSA. This CDR3 has 13 amino acids. This chain's CDR3 is CASSLNRAYGYTF. In nucleotides, the CDR3 is TGTGCCAGCAGCTTAAACAGGGCGTATGGCTACACCTTC.

The genes are TRBV2 and TRBJ1-5; TRBD1 might be the D (5 bases). Between the trimmed V and J ends, which lost 8 bases and 2 bases, there was a span of 10 bases. This CDR3 contains 13 residues. Germline lookup yields CDR1 SNHLY and CDR2 FYNNEI. The CDR3 sequence is CASQGTGNQPQHF. DNA of the CDR3: TGTGCCAGCCAGGGTACGGGCAATCAGCCCCAGCATTTT.